What follows are 14 T cell receptor beta chains derived from one specimen sequenced in a study of blood T cell repertoires in COVID-19. Clones were read by immunoSEQ multiplex PCR, and TCRdb kept only the in-frame ones, dropping some. The table includes fewer than 450,000 clones, 88% detected once. Sequenced input: peripheral blood. These receptors were obtained from an older woman with COVID-19, enrolled during active disease.

The V and J genes are TRBV11-2 and TRBJ2-1, with 12 bases that match TRBD2. Germline V lookup: CDR1 SGHAT, CDR2 FQNNGV. V was pared by 5 bases and J by 0 bases, with 5 bases of the junction left unmatched. This CDR3 comprises 17 residues. The CDR3 region has the DNA TGTGCCAGCAGCCTCAGACTAGCGGGGGTCTCCTACAATGAGCAGTTCTTC. Translation: CASSLRLAGVSYNEQFF.

The rearrangement uses TRBV5-6 and TRBJ1-1; TRBD1 matches at 8 bases. Per the germline V gene, CDR1 is SGHDT and CDR2 is YYEEEE. The CDR3 extends over 14 amino acids. The ends lost 3 bases at V and 2 bases at J; junction bases unmatched: 3. The CDR3 here is CASSYGTGNTEAFF. The CDR3 coding sequence is TGTGCCAGCAGCTATGGGACAGGCAACACTGAAGCTTTCTTT.

The CDR3 bases are TGTGCCAGCAGTAAGGACAGGGGAGTGGGTCAGCCCCAGCATTTT. Translated: CASSKDRGVGQPQHF. The chain is built from TRBV6-2 or TRBV6-3 and TRBJ1-5; 9 nucleotides align to TRBD1. The germline V gene has CDR1 MNHEY and CDR2 SVGEGT. J gave up 6 bases and V 5 bases, and 8 bases lay outside the gene matches. The CDR3 loop spans 15 amino acids.

CDR3 amino acids: CASSPPAYRERYEQYF. The CDR3 bases are TGTGCCAGCAGTCCACCAGCATACAGGGAACGGTACGAGCAGTACTTC. The V and J genes are TRBV27 and TRBJ2-7; perhaps TRBD1 as D (6 bases). This CDR3 region has 16 residues. CDR1 is MNHEY and CDR2 is SMNVEV in the germline V gene (reference sequence). With 5 bases removed from V and 4 bases from J, the gap between germline ends came to 21 bases.

The rearrangement uses TRBV5-4 and TRBJ1-3, with 7 bases lining up with TRBD1. This CDR3 is 14 amino acids long. From germline, CDR1 is SGHNT and CDR2 YYREEE (reference sequence). V lost 4 bases to trimming and J lost 1 base; unmatched junction nucleotides: 2. The CDR3 nucleotides read TGTGCCAGCAGCAGACAGGGATCTGGAAACACCATATATTTT. This translates into CASSRQGSGNTIYF.

The chain uses TRBV4-1 and TRBJ1-1; D uncertain. The CDR3 runs to 13 residues. Germline CDR1 and CDR2: MGHRA and YSYEKL. V lost 4 bases to trimming and J lost 0 bases, with 6 bases between them. The CDR3 spells CASSRLMNTEAFF. The CDR3 bases are TGCGCCAGCAGCCGTCTAATGAACACTGAAGCTTTCTTT.

The gene calls are TRBV23-1 and TRBJ1-5; a weak D match, TRBD1 (6 bases). TRBV23-1 carries the ORF label, with uncertain function. CDR3 length: 16 residues. The V end was cut by 4 bases, the J end by 5 bases, with 18 bases between. The CDR3 here is CASSRAKTGPYQPQHF. As DNA, the CDR3 is TGCGCCAGCAGTCGCGCGAAGACAGGTCCCTATCAGCCCCAGCATTTT.

The V and J genes are TRBV4-3 and TRBJ2-2, with a possible D match to TRBD1 (6 bases). V shed 1 base and J shed 7 bases, with 13 bases lying between them. This CDR3 is built from 15 residues. Germline V gives CDR1 LGHNA, CDR2 YSLEER. The CDR3 loop is CASSQGTGYGGELFF. The CDR3 DNA follows: TGCGCCAGCAGCCAAGGAACAGGGTACGGCGGGGAGCTGTTTTTT.

J is TRBJ1-5 and V is TRBV27; TRBD1 is a possible D gene (5 bases). Germline-derived CDR1 and CDR2 are MNHEY and SMNVEV (reference sequence). Trimming took 5 bases from V and 1 from J, leaving 12 bases between them. This CDR3 has 15 amino acids. As DNA, the CDR3 is TGTGCCAGCAGTCGAACTTCAGGGAGCAATCAGCCCCAGCATTTT. Protein: CASSRTSGSNQPQHF.

This rearrangement joins TRBV5-1 to TRBJ1-2; 10 bases fit TRBD1. CDR1 and CDR2 (germline): SGHRS, YFSETQ. The CDR3 is 15 residues long. After removal of 4 bases from V and 8 bases from J, the junction contained 11 bases not matched to a gene. CDR3 amino acids: CASSSSTGGREGYTF. The CDR3 DNA sequence: TGCGCCAGCAGCAGCTCGACAGGGGGCCGGGAGGGCTACACCTTC.

The V gene is TRBV29-1, the J gene TRBJ1-2; 8 bases fit TRBD1. Germline assignment: CDR1 SQVTM and CDR2 ANQGSEA. CDR3 length: 15 amino acids. V dropped 3 bases and J dropped 3; count of bases not matched to a gene: 9. CDR3 coding DNA: TGCAGCGTTGAGGACGCAGGGGGCAACGACTATGGCTACACCTTC. The encoded protein is CSVEDAGGNDYGYTF.

This sequence joins TRBV30 and TRBJ1-1, with 8 bases lining up with TRBD1. The CDR3 is 12 residues long. V lost 6 bases and J lost 2; bases outside the gene matches: 2. Germline CDR1 reads GTSNPN; CDR2 reads SVGIG (reference sequence). This chain's CDR3 is CACDRGNTEAFF. CDR3 sequence (DNA): TGTGCCTGCGACAGGGGAAACACTGAAGCTTTCTTT. Drawing the rest from reference TRBV30 and TRBJ1-1, the complete variable domain is SQTIHQWPATLVQPVGSPLSLECTVEGTSNPNLYWYRQAAGRGLQLLFYSVGIGQISSEVPQNLSASRPQDRQFILSSKKLLLSDSGFYLCACDRGNTEAFFGQGTRLTVV.

J is TRBJ1-1 and V is TRBV2; D remains unclear. With 3 bases removed from V and 0 bases from J, the gap between germline ends came to 11 bases. In germline, CDR1 is SNHLY, CDR2 FYNNEI. The CDR3 has 15 amino acids. The CDR3 is CASSESGLMNTEAFF. The CDR3 bases are TGTGCCAGCAGTGAGTCAGGTCTTATGAACACTGAAGCTTTCTTT.

The chain joins TRBV30 to TRBJ2-1; TRBD2 matches 9 bases. The CDR3 has 16 residues. With 1 base clipped from V and 4 bases from J, the junction kept 8 bases outside the gene matches. Germline loops: CDR1 GTSNPN, CDR2 SVGIG (reference sequence). CDR3 coding DNA: TGTGCCTGGAGTGGGGAAAGCGGGGGGATTTACAATGAGCAGTTCTTC. This gives the protein CAWSGESGGIYNEQFF.